Below, 21 T cell receptor beta chains from the same sample are listed, as sequenced in a study of blood T cell repertoires in COVID-19. Profiled with immunoSEQ multiplex PCR; TCRdb holds only in-frame clones, not every one. The sample includes under 300,000 clones, 75% to 90% of them seen just once. Source material: PBMCs or T cells enriched from blood (not recorded which). The receptors were sampled from a woman between 40 and 55 years old who had recovered from COVID-19.

The chain uses TRBV4-2 and TRBJ1-4; D is ambiguous. V dropped 4 bases and J dropped 8 bases, with 20 bases sitting between them. Germline V CDR1 and CDR2: LGHNA, YNFKEQ. CDR3 length equals 16 residues. CDR3 in DNA: TGTGCCAGCAGCCGATTCAGAGGGCAGAGGGAAGAAAAACTGTTTTTT. Protein: CASSRFRGQREEKLFF.

The V call is TRBV7-6, the J call TRBJ1-3; D gene ambiguous. The CDR3 is made up of 18 amino acids. V gave up 11 bases and J gave up 0 bases, with 26 bases separating them. CDR1 and CDR2 (germline): SGHVS, FNYEAQ. This CDR3 is CAYGDYRGDGVSGNTIYF. The CDR3 bases are TGTGCCTACGGGGATTATAGAGGAGACGGGGTCTCTGGAAACACCATATATTTT.

The chain uses TRBV7-3 and TRBJ1-2; D is undetermined. Germline loops: CDR1 SGHTA, CDR2 FQGTGA. The CDR3 has 13 amino acids. Trimming pared 3 bases from V and 8 bases from J, leaving 13 bases between. CDR3 sequence: CASSLNLAGGYTF. The CDR3 DNA reads TGTGCCAGCAGCTTGAATCTGGCGGGGGGCTACACCTTC.

This sequence joins TRBV3-1 (or the pseudogene TRBV3-2) and TRBJ2-7, with D unclear. Deletions cut 4 bases from V and 0 bases from J, with 10 bases between. The CDR3 consists of 14 residues. The germline V gene encodes CDR1 LGHDT and CDR2 YNNKEL (reference sequence). CDR3 sequence reads: CASSLMVSSYEQYF. CDR3 DNA: TGTGCCAGCAGCCTCATGGTGAGCTCCTACGAGCAGTACTTC.

V usage is TRBV2 and J usage is TRBJ1-1, with D possibly TRBD1 on 6 matching bases. Germline lookup yields CDR1 SNHLY and CDR2 FYNNEI. The CDR3 spans 16 residues. V dropped 7 bases and J dropped 0 bases, with 18 bases sitting between them. The CDR3 reads CASKKGVVGVNTEAFF. The CDR3 bases are TGTGCCAGCAAGAAGGGGGTCGTAGGGGTGAACACTGAAGCTTTCTTT.

The chain employs TRBV15 and TRBJ2-5; D may be TRBD2 (6 bases). Trimming removed 0 bases at V and 7 bases at J, with 15 bases between. The CDR3 runs to 15 residues. Germline CDR1 reads LNHNV; CDR2 reads YYDKDF (reference sequence). The chain's CDR3 is CATSRDRGGTGTQYF. The DNA for the CDR3 is TGTGCCACCAGCAGAGATCGGGGCGGGACGGGGACCCAGTACTTC.

The chain employs TRBV29-1 and TRBJ1-1; D unresolved. Trimming pared 5 bases from V and 0 bases from J, leaving 10 bases between. In germline, CDR1 is SQVTM, CDR2 ANQGSEA. The CDR3 length is 13 residues. The CDR3: CSVLLLMNTEAFF. DNA of the CDR3: TGCAGCGTTCTTCTACTGATGAACACTGAAGCTTTCTTT.

The CDR3 nucleotides read TGTGCCAGTACCGCCGGGGGAGGAGCTTACACTGAAGCTTTCTTT. This codes for CASTAGGGAYTEAFF. The chain recombines TRBV19 with TRBJ1-1; D may be TRBD1 (5 bases). The CDR3 length is 15 residues. The germline V gene has CDR1 LNHDA and CDR2 SQIVND (reference sequence). The germline V and J ends were trimmed by 7 bases and 3 bases, with 18 bases remaining between them.

This clone showed up just a few times. Other DNA sequences in this specimen translate into the identical CDR3. V and J are TRBV5-1 and TRBJ1-2; no clear D. Germline-derived CDR1 and CDR2 are SGHRS and YFSETQ. V was pared by 2 bases and J by 2 bases, with 10 bases between. The CDR3 has 14 residues. CDR3 nucleotide sequence: TGCGCCAGCAGCTTCGAAACACCAAACTATGGCTACACCTTC. It codes for CASSFETPNYGYTF.

This clone showed up just once. The chain combines TRBV10-3 with TRBJ1-3, with D hard to call. Per the germline V gene, CDR1 is ENHRY and CDR2 is SYGVKD. The CDR3 is 15 residues long. V shed 8 bases and J shed 0 bases, with 14 bases lying between them. CDR3 in amino acids: CAIRSPEGSGNTIYF. The CDR3 DNA is TGTGCCATCCGATCGCCTGAGGGCTCTGGAAACACCATATATTTT.

The rearrangement links TRBV12-3 or TRBV12-4 to TRBJ1-1; possibly TRBD1 for D (6 bases). V gave up 6 bases and J gave up 2 bases, with 10 bases separating them. This CDR3 region has 13 residues. DNA of the CDR3: TGTGCCAGCAGCCTACAGGGTAACACTGAAGCTTTCTTT. The encoded protein is CASSLQGNTEAFF.

This chain connects TRBV18 to TRBJ2-3; no clear D. Trimming shortened V by 2 bases and J by 6 bases, and 12 bases separated the two germline ends. The CDR3 has 14 residues. Looked up from germline, CDR1 is KGHSH and CDR2 is LQKENI. Here the CDR3 DNA reads TGTGCCAGCTCACCAGGCGGTTTGGCCGATACGCAGTATTTT. Encoded protein: CASSPGGLADTQYF.

The chain carries TRBV9 and TRBJ1-2; possibly TRBD1 for D (6 bases). This CDR3 spans 15 amino acids. Per the germline V gene, CDR1 is SGDLS and CDR2 is YYNGEE. Trimming took 0 bases from V and 4 from J, leaving 13 bases between them. DNA for the CDR3: TGTGCCAGCAGCGTAGACCTGGGGGGGGCCTATGGCTACACCTTC. This encodes CASSVDLGGAYGYTF.

The V and J genes are TRBV7-2 and TRBJ1-5; TRBD1 is a possible D gene (6 bases). The V end lost 1 base, the J end lost 3 bases, and 13 bases lay between the germline ends. CDR3 length: 16 residues. Germline CDR1 reads SGHTA; CDR2 reads FQGNSA. Here the CDR3 reads CASSLGTGSANQPQHF. CDR3 DNA sequence: TGTGCCAGCAGCTTAGGTACAGGGAGCGCCAATCAGCCCCAGCATTTT.

The chain joins TRBV18 to TRBJ1-1; D is perhaps TRBD1 (5 bases). Trimming took 3 bases from V and 3 from J, leaving 8 bases between them. Germline CDR1 KGHSH, CDR2 LQKENI. This CDR3 region has 13 residues. The DNA of the CDR3 is TGTGCCAGCTCACCCGACAGCTACACTGAAGCTTTCTTT. This gives the protein CASSPDSYTEAFF.

V gene TRBV15 combines with J gene TRBJ2-7; D might be TRBD1 (6 bases). The CDR3 loop spans 16 amino acids. Germline values: CDR1 LNHNV, CDR2 YYDKDF (reference sequence). V was cut by 0 bases and J by 5 bases, with 17 bases left in between. The CDR3 nucleotides read TGTGCCACCAGCAGAGATTACCCCCCAGGGGCCGACGAGCAGTACTTC. Its translation: CATSRDYPPGADEQYF. Full variable domain (missing parts from reference TRBV15 and TRBJ2-7): DAMVIQNPRYQVTQFGKPVTLSCSQTLNHNVMYWYQQKSSQAPKLLFHYYDKDFNNEADTPDNFQSRRPNTSFCFLDIRSPGLGDTAMYLCATSRDYPPGADEQYFGPGTRLTVT.

This clone was detected once. V gene TRBV2 combines with J gene TRBJ2-5; D might be TRBD1 (6 bases). The V gene lost 11 bases and the J gene lost 4 bases, with 17 bases spanning the gap. Germline values: CDR1 SNHLY, CDR2 FYNNEI. The CDR3 covers 13 residues. The CDR3 spells CASTRTASETQYF. The CDR3 DNA sequence: TGTGCCTCCACCAGGACAGCCTCAGAGACCCAGTACTTC.

J is TRBJ2-1 and V is TRBV5-6; 10 bases match TRBD1. CDR1 and CDR2 from the germline V gene are SGHDT and YYEEEE. The CDR3 contains 17 residues. The J segment lost 7 bases and the V segment lost 5 bases, leaving 15 bases of the junction unmatched. The CDR3 here is CASSSTAGTGAWNEQFF. In DNA, the CDR3 is TGTGCCAGCAGTTCGACGGCCGGGACAGGGGCATGGAATGAGCAGTTCTTC.

This sequence joins TRBV10-2 and TRBJ2-1, with 7 bases fitting TRBD2. Per the germline V gene, CDR1 is WSHSY and CDR2 is SAAADI. V trimming: 3 bases; J trimming: 3 bases; junction bases outside the gene matches: 5. The CDR3 length is 15 residues. The CDR3 is CASSDYGGNYNEQFF. The CDR3 DNA is TGCGCCAGCAGTGATTACGGGGGGAACTACAATGAGCAGTTCTTC.

The V gene is TRBV5-1, the J gene TRBJ1-6; D is uncertain. This CDR3 is 14 amino acids long. The ends were cut back, 0 bases at V and 7 bases at J, with 8 bases in the middle. CDR1 and CDR2 (germline): SGHRS, YFSETQ. The CDR3, as DNA: TGCGCCAGCAGCTTGGCCAACCAGAATTCACCCCTCCACTTT. This sequence encodes CASSLANQNSPLHF.

This clone was recorded a few times. The V call is TRBV6-5, the J call TRBJ2-7, with TRBD1 matching over 7 bases. The trim removed 6 bases at V and 2 bases at J, leaving 4 bases unmatched. Germline V lookup: CDR1 MNHEY, CDR2 SVGAGI. The CDR3 is 13 amino acids. In DNA form, the CDR3 reads TGTGCCAGCAGCGGGGACAGCCCCTACGAGCAGTACTTC. Its protein is CASSGDSPYEQYF.